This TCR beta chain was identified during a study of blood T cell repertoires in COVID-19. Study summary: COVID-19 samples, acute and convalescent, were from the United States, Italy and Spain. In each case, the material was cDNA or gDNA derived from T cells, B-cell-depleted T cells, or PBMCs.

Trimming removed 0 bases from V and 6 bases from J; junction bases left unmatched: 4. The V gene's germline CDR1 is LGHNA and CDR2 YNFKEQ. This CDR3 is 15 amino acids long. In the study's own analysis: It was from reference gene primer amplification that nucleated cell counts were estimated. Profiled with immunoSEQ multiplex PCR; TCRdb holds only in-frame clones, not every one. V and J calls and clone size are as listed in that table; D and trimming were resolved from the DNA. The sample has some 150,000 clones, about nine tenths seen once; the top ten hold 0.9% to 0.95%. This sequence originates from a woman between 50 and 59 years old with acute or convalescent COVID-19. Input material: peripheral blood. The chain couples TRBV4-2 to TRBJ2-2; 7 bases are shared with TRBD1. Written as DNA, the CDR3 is TGTGCCAGCAGCCAAGATCTACAGGGGCCCGGGGAGCTGTTTTTT. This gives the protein CASSQDLQGPGELFF.